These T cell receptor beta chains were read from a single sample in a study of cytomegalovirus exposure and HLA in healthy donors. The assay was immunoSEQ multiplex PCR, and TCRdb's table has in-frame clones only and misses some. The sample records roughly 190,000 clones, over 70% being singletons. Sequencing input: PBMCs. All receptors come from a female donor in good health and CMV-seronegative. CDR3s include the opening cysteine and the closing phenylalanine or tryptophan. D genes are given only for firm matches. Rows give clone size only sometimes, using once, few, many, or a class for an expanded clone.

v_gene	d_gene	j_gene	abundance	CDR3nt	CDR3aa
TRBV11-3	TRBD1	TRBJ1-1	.	TGTGCCAGCAGTCAAGGGACAGGGTATGAAGCTTTCTTT	CASSQGTGYEAFF
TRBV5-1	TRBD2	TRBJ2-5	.	TGCGCCAGCAGCATCCGGTGGCTAGCGGGAGGGTCCAGGGAGACCCAGTACTTC	CASSIRWLAGGSRETQYF
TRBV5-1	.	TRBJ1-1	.	TGCGCCAGCAGCCTTACAGTACCCGGCTTAATAAACACTGAAGCTTTCTTT	CASSLTVPGLINTEAFF
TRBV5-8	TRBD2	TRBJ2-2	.	TGTGCCAGCAGGGGACTAGCGGGCGCGAACACCGGGGAGCTGTTTTTT	CASRGLAGANTGELFF
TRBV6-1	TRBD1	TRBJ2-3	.	TGTGCCAGCAGTGAAGAGGACAGGAGCACAGATACGCAGTATTTT	CASSEEDRSTDTQYF
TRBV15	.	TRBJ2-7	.	TGTGCCACCAGCAGAGACGGAGGGGGCAACTACGAGCAGTACTTC	CATSRDGGGNYEQYF
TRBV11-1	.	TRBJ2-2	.	TGTGCCAGCAGCGCCGCACCACTAAACACCGGGGAGCTGTTTTTT	CASSAAPLNTGELFF
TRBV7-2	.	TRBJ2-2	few	TGTGCCAGCAGCTTAGCGTCACCAGCGAGTACCGGGGAGCTGTTTTTT	CASSLASPASTGELFF
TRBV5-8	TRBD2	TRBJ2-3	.	TGTGCCAGCAGCCCACAGCGGGGGGGTTACACAGATACGCAGTATTTT	CASSPQRGGYTDTQYF
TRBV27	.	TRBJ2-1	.	TGTGCCAGCAGTTTAATAGGGGGTGAGCAGTTCTTC	CASSLIGGEQFF
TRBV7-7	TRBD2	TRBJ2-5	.	TGTGCCAGCAGCCTTGGACTAGCGGGGCCCCAAGAGACCCAGTACTTC	CASSLGLAGPQETQYF
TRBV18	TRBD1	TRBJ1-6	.	TGTGCCAGCTCACCAAACCCATCGACAGGGATTGGGGGGTCACCCCTCCACTTT	CASSPNPSTGIGGSPLHF
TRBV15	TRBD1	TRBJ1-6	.	TGTGCCACCAGCAGAGGGACAGGGGATAATTCACCCCTCCACTTT	CATSRGTGDNSPLHF
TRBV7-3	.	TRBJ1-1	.	TGTTCCAGCAGCTTATATCCGGGAGACATGAACACTGAAGCTTTCTTT	CSSSLYPGDMNTEAFF
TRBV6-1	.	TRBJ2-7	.	TGTGCCAGCAGCGAACAGGGACTACCTTCCTACGAGCAGTACTTC	CASSEQGLPSYEQYF
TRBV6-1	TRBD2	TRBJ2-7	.	TGTGCCAGCAGTGGACTAGCGGGAGTTTACGAGCAGTACTTC	CASSGLAGVYEQYF
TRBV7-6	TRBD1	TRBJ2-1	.	TGTGCCAGCAGCTTAGCAGGTTGGACAGGGGCTTACAATGAGCAGTTCTTC	CASSLAGWTGAYNEQFF
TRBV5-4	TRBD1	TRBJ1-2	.	TGTGCCAGCAGCCGGACAGGAGTCTATGGCTACACCTTC	CASSRTGVYGYTF
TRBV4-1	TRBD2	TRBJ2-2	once	TGCGCCAGCAGCCCCCTGGAGCGGGGTCCTAACACCGGGGAGCTGTTTTTT	CASSPLERGPNTGELFF
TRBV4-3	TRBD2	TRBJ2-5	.	TGCGCCAGCAGCCAGCGGGGGGGAAGAGAGACCCAGTACTTC	CASSQRGGRETQYF
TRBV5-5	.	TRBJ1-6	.	TGTGCCAGCAGCAGAAATGGGAGACACGGAAACGGTTCACCCCTCCACTTT	CASSRNGRHGNGSPLHF
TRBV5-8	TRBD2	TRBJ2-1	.	TGTGCCAGCAGCCCCGGGACTAGCGGGAGGATGGGCAATGAGCAGTTCTTC	CASSPGTSGRMGNEQFF
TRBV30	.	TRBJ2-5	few	TGTGCCTGGAGGAACCAGGGGCGGAAGGAGACCCAGTACTTC	CAWRNQGRKETQYF
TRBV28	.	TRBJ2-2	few	TGTGCCAGCAGCCCACCCGACTCCACGAACACCGGGGAGCTGTTTTTT	CASSPPDSTNTGELFF
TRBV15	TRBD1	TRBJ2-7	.	TGTGCCACCAGCAGAGGGGACAGTGACACCTACGAGCAGTACTTC	CATSRGDSDTYEQYF
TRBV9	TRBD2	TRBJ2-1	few	TGTGCCAGCAGCTATGGACTAGCGCGTTACAATGAGCAGTTCTTC	CASSYGLARYNEQFF
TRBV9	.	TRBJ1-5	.	TGTGCCAGCAGCGTAGATGGAGATAGCAATCAGCCCCAGCATTTT	CASSVDGDSNQPQHF
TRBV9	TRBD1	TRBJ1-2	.	TGTGCCAGCAGCGCAAGACAGGGGATTGTTGGCTACACCTTC	CASSARQGIVGYTF
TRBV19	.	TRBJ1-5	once	TGTGCCAGTAGAGGAACAGGGACAAATCAGCCCCAGCATTTT	CASRGTGTNQPQHF
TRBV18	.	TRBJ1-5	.	TGTGCCAGCTCACCACCAGGCGCGGCGCAGCCCCAGCATTTT	CASSPPGAAQPQHF
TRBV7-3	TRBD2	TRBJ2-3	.	TGTGCCAGCAGCTTAAATAGCGGGGGAGGATCAGATACGCAGTATTTT	CASSLNSGGGSDTQYF
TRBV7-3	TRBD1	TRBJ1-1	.	TGTGCCAGCAGCTTAACGAGCAGGGGGCTGACTGAAGCTTTCTTT	CASSLTSRGLTEAFF
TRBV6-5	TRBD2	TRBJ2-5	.	TGTGCCAGCAGCAAACTAGCGGGAGGGATTGAGACCCAGTACTTC	CASSKLAGGIETQYF
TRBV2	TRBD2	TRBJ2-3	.	TGTGCCAGCACTCTAAGGACTAGCAGCACAGATACGCAGTATTTT	CASTLRTSSTDTQYF
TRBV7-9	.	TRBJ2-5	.	TGTGCCAGCAGCCACAACCTGGGCGAGACCCAGTACTTC	CASSHNLGETQYF
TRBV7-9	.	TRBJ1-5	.	TGTTCCAGCAGCTTATGGGGGGATCAGCCCCAGCATTTT	CSSSLWGDQPQHF
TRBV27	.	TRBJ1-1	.	TGTGCCAGCAGTTGGAGGGAGGAGAACACTGAAGCTTTCTTT	CASSWREENTEAFF
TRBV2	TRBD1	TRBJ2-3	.	TGTGCCAGCAGCAAAAGCGGGACAGGGTCGGCAGATACGCAGTATTTT	CASSKSGTGSADTQYF
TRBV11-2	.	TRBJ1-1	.	TGTGCCAGCAGCTCTCTCAGGGCCACAGGGGAAGCTTTCTTT	CASSSLRATGEAFF
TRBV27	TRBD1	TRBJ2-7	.	TGTGCCAGCAGTCTCGACAGGGGCGGGGAGCAGTACTTC	CASSLDRGGEQYF
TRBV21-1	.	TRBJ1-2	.	TGTGCCAGCAGCAAAGGAATCTTAGACAGGGGGCGTCCCTGTAACTATGGCTACACCTTC	CASSKGILDRGRPCNYGYTF
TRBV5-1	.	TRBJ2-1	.	TGCGCCAGCAGCTCGAGGACTAAAACTAGCTCCTACAATGAGCAGTTCTTC	CASSSRTKTSSYNEQFF
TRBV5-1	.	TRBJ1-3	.	TGCGCCAGCAGCTTCGACACAGGGACTGGAAACACCATATATTTT	CASSFDTGTGNTIYF
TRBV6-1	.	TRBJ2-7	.	TGTGCCAGCAGTGAGGGACTCTATTCGCTCGAGCAGTACTTC	CASSEGLYSLEQYF
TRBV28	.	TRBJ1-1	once	TGTGCCAGCAAATACAGTTCAGGGGCTTTCTTT	CASKYSSGAFF
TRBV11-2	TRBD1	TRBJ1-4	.	TGTGCCAGCAGCCTGGGACAGGTTTCAACTAATGAAAAACTGTTTTTT	CASSLGQVSTNEKLFF
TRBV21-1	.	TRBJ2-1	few	TGTGCCAGCAGCAAAGGGGAACTAGCGGGAGACTCCAGCTCCTACAATGAGCAGTTCTTC	CASSKGELAGDSSSYNEQFF
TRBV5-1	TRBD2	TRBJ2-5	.	TGCGCCAGCAGCTCCTCTCTTAGCGGGGGGCGGGAGACCCAGTACTTC	CASSSSLSGGRETQYF
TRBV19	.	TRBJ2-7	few	TGTGCCAGTAGTATTTATAGTGGTTCGGGGGAGCAGTACTTC	CASSIYSGSGEQYF
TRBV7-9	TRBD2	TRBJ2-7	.	TGTGCCAGCTGCAAGGCGGGGAGGGCCGAGCAGTACTTC	CASCKAGRAEQYF
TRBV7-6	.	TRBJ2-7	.	TGTGCCAGCAGCTCAGGACTCGACTACGAGCAGTACTTC	CASSSGLDYEQYF
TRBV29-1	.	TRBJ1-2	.	TGCAGCGTGTCGACAGGTGGTGGCTACACCTTC	CSVSTGGGYTF
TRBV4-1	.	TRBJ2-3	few	TGCGCCAGCAGCCAAGAGCCGGCAGATACGCAGTATTTT	CASSQEPADTQYF